The rows below give T cell receptor beta chains drawn from one sample of a study of blood T cell repertoires in COVID-19. Only in-frame clones appear in the TCRdb table, and some are missing; sequencing was by immunoSEQ multiplex PCR. The sample has approximately 240,000 clones, 80% to 85% seen once; the top ten hold less than 2.5%. The sample was peripheral blood. The source is a woman aged 55-75 years with acute or convalescent COVID-19. CDR3s include the opening cysteine and the closing phenylalanine or tryptophan. The D gene is left open where the match is weak. Some rows have no size entry. The others give once, few or many, or a class for an expanded clone.

V: TRBV7-9; D: TRBD1; J: TRBJ1-2; size: -; CDR3: CASSTETGRRGYTF; DNA: TGTGCCAGCAGCACGGAGACAGGGAGGCGCGGCTACACCTTC
V: TRBV7-9; D: TRBD1; J: TRBJ2-1; size: -; CDR3: CASSSGQFSNEQFF; DNA: TGTGCCAGCAGCTCGGGACAGTTCAGTAATGAGCAGTTCTTC
V: TRBV2; D: -; J: TRBJ2-7; size: -; CDR3: CAMTQHGAIYEQYF; DNA: TGTGCCATGACGCAACATGGGGCTATCTACGAGCAGTACTTC
V: TRBV7-8; D: TRBD2; J: TRBJ2-7; size: -; CDR3: CASSLVASGGHEQYF; DNA: TGTGCCAGCAGCTTAGTTGCTAGCGGGGGGCACGAGCAGTACTTC
V: TRBV3-1/TRBV3-2; D: TRBD2; J: TRBJ2-5; size: -; CDR3: CASSQGTSGQETQYF; DNA: TGTGCCAGCAGCCAAGGGACTAGCGGGCAAGAGACCCAGTACTTC
V: TRBV7-2; D: TRBD2; J: TRBJ2-3; size: -; CDR3: CASSETSLGPDTQYF; DNA: TGTGCCAGCAGCGAGACTAGCTTGGGGCCAGATACGCAGTATTTT
V: TRBV5-8; D: -; J: TRBJ2-3; size: -; CDR3: CASSLGVRGEDTQYF; DNA: TGTGCCAGCAGCTTGGGAGTCAGGGGAGAAGATACGCAGTATTTT
V: TRBV6-2/TRBV6-3; D: TRBD1; J: TRBJ1-2; size: -; CDR3: CASSYPGQRGYTF; DNA: TGTGCCAGCAGTTACCCGGGACAGAGGGGCTACACCTTC
V: TRBV15; D: -; J: TRBJ2-7; size: -; CDR3: CATSRGSTVNPYEQYF; DNA: TGTGCCACCAGCAGAGGTTCGACAGTGAATCCCTACGAGCAGTACTTC
V: TRBV7-7; D: TRBD2; J: TRBJ2-1; size: -; CDR3: CASSKLAGDNEQFF; DNA: TGTGCTAGCAGCAAACTAGCGGGGGACAATGAGCAGTTCTTC
V: TRBV6-6; D: TRBD1; J: TRBJ1-2; size: few; CDR3: CASSYSLGQDNDGYTF; DNA: TGTGCCAGCAGTTACTCATTGGGACAGGACAATGATGGCTACACCTTC
V: TRBV7-2; D: TRBD2; J: TRBJ2-2; size: -; CDR3: CASSGSGGTGELFF; DNA: TGTGCCAGCAGCGGTAGCGGGGGGACCGGGGAGCTGTTTTTT
V: TRBV5-6; D: TRBD1; J: TRBJ2-7; size: -; CDR3: CASSLSGTGRYEQYF; DNA: TGTGCCAGCAGCTTATCCGGGACAGGGCGATACGAGCAGTACTTC
V: TRBV5-1; D: -; J: TRBJ2-3; size: -; CDR3: CASSPGDGADTQYF; DNA: TGCGCCAGCAGCCCAGGGGATGGGGCAGATACGCAGTATTTT
V: TRBV6-5; D: -; J: TRBJ1-2; size: -; CDR3: CASSSDRGYGYTF; DNA: TGTGCCAGCAGTTCCGACAGAGGATATGGCTACACCTTC
V: TRBV5-8; D: TRBD2; J: TRBJ2-1; size: -; CDR3: CASSLMAGGLQGNEQFF; DNA: TGTGCCAGCAGCTTGATGGCGGGGGGCCTCCAGGGTAATGAGCAGTTCTTC
V: TRBV19; D: -; J: TRBJ1-3; size: -; CDR3: CASSFSGVSAGNTIYF; DNA: TGTGCCAGTAGTTTTTCGGGGGTCTCTGCTGGAAACACCATATATTTT
V: TRBV10-3; D: -; J: TRBJ1-5; size: -; CDR3: CAISESGVRVLNQPQHF; DNA: TGTGCCATCAGTGAATCGGGGGTACGGGTTTTAAATCAGCCCCAGCATTTT
V: TRBV5-5; D: -; J: TRBJ2-7; size: -; CDR3: CASSLVGGTSYEQYF; DNA: TGTGCCAGCAGCTTGGTCGGGGGTACCTCCTACGAGCAGTACTTC
V: TRBV28; D: -; J: TRBJ1-2; size: few; CDR3: CASSFRVGGYTF; DNA: TGTGCCAGCAGTTTCAGGGTGGGAGGCTACACCTTC
V: TRBV6-5; D: -; J: TRBJ2-1; size: -; CDR3: CASRTSAVPPEQFF; DNA: TGTGCCAGCCGAACCTCCGCAGTCCCCCCCGAGCAGTTCTTC
V: TRBV5-1; D: TRBD2; J: TRBJ2-1; size: once; CDR3: CASSPSGGAMNEQFF; DNA: TGCGCCAGCAGCCCTAGCGGGGGGGCTATGAATGAGCAGTTCTTC
V: TRBV7-2; D: TRBD2; J: TRBJ2-3; size: -; CDR3: CASSPYGSGGLAGADTQYF; DNA: TGTGCCAGCAGCCCATACGGCAGCGGGGGGCTAGCAGGGGCAGATACGCAGTATTTT
V: TRBV21-1; D: -; J: TRBJ1-1; size: -; CDR3: CASSKEGGTEAFF; DNA: TGTGCCAGCAGCAAGGAAGGGGGCACTGAAGCTTTCTTT
V: TRBV7-2; D: -; J: TRBJ1-1; size: -; CDR3: CASSFQEGRTEAFF; DNA: TGTGCCAGCAGCTTTCAGGAGGGGCGGACTGAAGCTTTCTTT
V: TRBV20-1; D: TRBD1; J: TRBJ2-7; size: -; CDR3: CSASGDRPYEQYF; DNA: TGCAGTGCTAGTGGGGACAGACCCTACGAGCAGTACTTC
V: TRBV5-1; D: -; J: TRBJ1-4; size: -; CDR3: CASSLLGGTNEKLFF; DNA: TGCGCCAGCAGCTTGTTAGGAGGAACTAATGAAAAACTGTTTTTT
V: TRBV11-1; D: TRBD1; J: TRBJ1-2; size: -; CDR3: CASSLHGRGPGGYTF; DNA: TGTGCCAGCAGCTTACACGGCAGGGGGCCGGGGGGCTACACCTTC
V: TRBV3-1/TRBV3-2; D: -; J: TRBJ2-1; size: -; CDR3: CASSQDRPGEQFF; DNA: TGTGCCAGCAGCCAAGATCGACCCGGGGAGCAGTTCTTC
V: TRBV13; D: -; J: TRBJ1-1; size: -; CDR3: CASSLGRGMEAFF; DNA: TGTGCCAGCAGCTTAGGCCGCGGGATGGAAGCTTTCTTT
V: TRBV6-5; D: -; J: TRBJ1-1; size: -; CDR3: CASRLPGEAFF; DNA: TGTGCCAGCAGGTTACCGGGAGAAGCTTTCTTT
V: TRBV5-4; D: -; J: TRBJ2-4; size: -; CDR3: CASSPSVGLAKNIQYF; DNA: TGTGCCAGCAGCCCATCGGTAGGACTAGCCAAAAACATTCAGTACTTC
V: TRBV12-3/TRBV12-4; D: -; J: TRBJ1-1; size: -; CDR3: CASSFLWQTEAFF; DNA: TGTGCCAGCAGTTTTTTGTGGCAGACTGAAGCTTTCTTT
V: TRBV19; D: -; J: TRBJ1-5; size: -; CDR3: CAGSEGEGQPQHF; DNA: TGTGCCGGATCGGAAGGGGAGGGACAGCCCCAGCATTTT
V: TRBV11-2; D: -; J: TRBJ2-3; size: -; CDR3: CASSLEGRFTQYF; DNA: TGTGCCAGCAGCTTAGAGGGGAGATTTACGCAGTATTTT
V: TRBV7-2; D: TRBD2; J: TRBJ2-7; size: -; CDR3: CASSWEGPAGGKSEQYF; DNA: TGTGCCAGCAGCTGGGAGGGTCCGGCGGGGGGGAAGAGCGAGCAGTACTTC
V: TRBV5-4; D: -; J: TRBJ2-7; size: -; CDR3: CASSLGLGTEQYF; DNA: TGTGCCAGCAGCTTGGGACTAGGAACCGAGCAGTACTTC
V: TRBV3-1/TRBV3-2; D: -; J: TRBJ1-2; size: -; CDR3: CASSQGVLNYGYTF; DNA: TGTGCCAGCAGCCAAGGCGTCCTTAACTATGGCTACACCTTC
V: TRBV24-1; D: -; J: TRBJ2-7; size: -; CDR3: CATGGFQQYF; DNA: TGTGCCACGGGGGGATTTCAGCAGTACTTC
V: TRBV7-9; D: -; J: TRBJ1-5; size: -; CDR3: CASSSDRSNQPQHF; DNA: TGTGCCAGCAGCTCGGACAGAAGCAATCAGCCCCAGCATTTT
V: TRBV9; D: TRBD2; J: TRBJ2-1; size: -; CDR3: CASSPGTSGYNEQFF; DNA: TGTGCCAGCAGCCCCGGGACTAGCGGATACAATGAGCAGTTCTTC
V: TRBV12-3/TRBV12-4; D: -; J: TRBJ1-1; size: -; CDR3: CASSLGATEAFF; DNA: TGTGCCAGCAGTTTAGGGGCCACTGAAGCTTTCTTT
V: TRBV2; D: TRBD1; J: TRBJ1-1; size: -; CDR3: CASRVDRVMNTEAFF; DNA: TGTGCCAGCAGAGTAGACAGGGTCATGAACACTGAAGCTTTCTTT
V: TRBV7-2; D: -; J: TRBJ2-7; size: once; CDR3: CASSLAPGSSYEQYF; DNA: TGTGCCAGCAGCTTAGCGCCCGGGAGCTCCTACGAGCAGTACTTC
V: TRBV6-2/TRBV6-3; D: -; J: TRBJ2-1; size: once; CDR3: CASSRDSDSEQFF; DNA: TGTGCCAGCAGCAGGGACTCCGATTCTGAGCAGTTCTTC
V: TRBV3-1/TRBV3-2; D: -; J: TRBJ1-2; size: -; CDR3: CASSQIAHYGYTF; DNA: TGTGCCAGCAGCCAAATAGCCCATTATGGCTACACCTTC
V: TRBV4-1; D: -; J: TRBJ1-5; size: few; CDR3: CASSQDSQIPQPQHF; DNA: TGCGCCAGCAGCCAAGATTCCCAGATTCCTCAGCCCCAGCATTTT
V: TRBV9; D: TRBD2; J: TRBJ2-3; size: -; CDR3: CASSTSGGSTDTQYF; DNA: TGTGCCAGCAGCACGAGCGGGGGGAGCACAGATACGCAGTATTTT
V: TRBV18; D: TRBD1; J: TRBJ2-7; size: -; CDR3: CASSPPTGQGSYEQYF; DNA: TGTGCCAGCTCACCACCGACTGGACAGGGCTCCTACGAGCAGTACTTC
V: TRBV29-1; D: TRBD1; J: TRBJ1-1; size: -; CDR3: CSVVGQGTEAFF; DNA: TGCAGCGTAGTCGGACAGGGCACTGAAGCTTTCTTT
V: TRBV19; D: TRBD2; J: TRBJ2-1; size: -; CDR3: CASSISAGEYNEQFF; DNA: TGTGCCAGTAGTATCTCAGCGGGGGAATACAATGAGCAGTTCTTC
V: TRBV6-5; D: TRBD1; J: TRBJ1-5; size: -; CDR3: CASSPDRVGFQPQHF; DNA: TGTGCCAGCAGTCCCGACAGGGTGGGTTTTCAGCCCCAGCATTTT
V: TRBV4-1; D: TRBD1; J: TRBJ1-1; size: -; CDR3: CASSPSEPGQGILNTEAFF; DNA: TGCGCCAGCAGCCCATCCGAGCCGGGACAGGGGATCCTGAACACTGAAGCTTTCTTT
V: TRBV6-5; D: TRBD2; J: TRBJ2-2; size: -; CDR3: CASSYTSGASGELFF; DNA: TGTGCCAGCAGTTACACTAGCGGGGCCAGCGGGGAGCTGTTTTTT